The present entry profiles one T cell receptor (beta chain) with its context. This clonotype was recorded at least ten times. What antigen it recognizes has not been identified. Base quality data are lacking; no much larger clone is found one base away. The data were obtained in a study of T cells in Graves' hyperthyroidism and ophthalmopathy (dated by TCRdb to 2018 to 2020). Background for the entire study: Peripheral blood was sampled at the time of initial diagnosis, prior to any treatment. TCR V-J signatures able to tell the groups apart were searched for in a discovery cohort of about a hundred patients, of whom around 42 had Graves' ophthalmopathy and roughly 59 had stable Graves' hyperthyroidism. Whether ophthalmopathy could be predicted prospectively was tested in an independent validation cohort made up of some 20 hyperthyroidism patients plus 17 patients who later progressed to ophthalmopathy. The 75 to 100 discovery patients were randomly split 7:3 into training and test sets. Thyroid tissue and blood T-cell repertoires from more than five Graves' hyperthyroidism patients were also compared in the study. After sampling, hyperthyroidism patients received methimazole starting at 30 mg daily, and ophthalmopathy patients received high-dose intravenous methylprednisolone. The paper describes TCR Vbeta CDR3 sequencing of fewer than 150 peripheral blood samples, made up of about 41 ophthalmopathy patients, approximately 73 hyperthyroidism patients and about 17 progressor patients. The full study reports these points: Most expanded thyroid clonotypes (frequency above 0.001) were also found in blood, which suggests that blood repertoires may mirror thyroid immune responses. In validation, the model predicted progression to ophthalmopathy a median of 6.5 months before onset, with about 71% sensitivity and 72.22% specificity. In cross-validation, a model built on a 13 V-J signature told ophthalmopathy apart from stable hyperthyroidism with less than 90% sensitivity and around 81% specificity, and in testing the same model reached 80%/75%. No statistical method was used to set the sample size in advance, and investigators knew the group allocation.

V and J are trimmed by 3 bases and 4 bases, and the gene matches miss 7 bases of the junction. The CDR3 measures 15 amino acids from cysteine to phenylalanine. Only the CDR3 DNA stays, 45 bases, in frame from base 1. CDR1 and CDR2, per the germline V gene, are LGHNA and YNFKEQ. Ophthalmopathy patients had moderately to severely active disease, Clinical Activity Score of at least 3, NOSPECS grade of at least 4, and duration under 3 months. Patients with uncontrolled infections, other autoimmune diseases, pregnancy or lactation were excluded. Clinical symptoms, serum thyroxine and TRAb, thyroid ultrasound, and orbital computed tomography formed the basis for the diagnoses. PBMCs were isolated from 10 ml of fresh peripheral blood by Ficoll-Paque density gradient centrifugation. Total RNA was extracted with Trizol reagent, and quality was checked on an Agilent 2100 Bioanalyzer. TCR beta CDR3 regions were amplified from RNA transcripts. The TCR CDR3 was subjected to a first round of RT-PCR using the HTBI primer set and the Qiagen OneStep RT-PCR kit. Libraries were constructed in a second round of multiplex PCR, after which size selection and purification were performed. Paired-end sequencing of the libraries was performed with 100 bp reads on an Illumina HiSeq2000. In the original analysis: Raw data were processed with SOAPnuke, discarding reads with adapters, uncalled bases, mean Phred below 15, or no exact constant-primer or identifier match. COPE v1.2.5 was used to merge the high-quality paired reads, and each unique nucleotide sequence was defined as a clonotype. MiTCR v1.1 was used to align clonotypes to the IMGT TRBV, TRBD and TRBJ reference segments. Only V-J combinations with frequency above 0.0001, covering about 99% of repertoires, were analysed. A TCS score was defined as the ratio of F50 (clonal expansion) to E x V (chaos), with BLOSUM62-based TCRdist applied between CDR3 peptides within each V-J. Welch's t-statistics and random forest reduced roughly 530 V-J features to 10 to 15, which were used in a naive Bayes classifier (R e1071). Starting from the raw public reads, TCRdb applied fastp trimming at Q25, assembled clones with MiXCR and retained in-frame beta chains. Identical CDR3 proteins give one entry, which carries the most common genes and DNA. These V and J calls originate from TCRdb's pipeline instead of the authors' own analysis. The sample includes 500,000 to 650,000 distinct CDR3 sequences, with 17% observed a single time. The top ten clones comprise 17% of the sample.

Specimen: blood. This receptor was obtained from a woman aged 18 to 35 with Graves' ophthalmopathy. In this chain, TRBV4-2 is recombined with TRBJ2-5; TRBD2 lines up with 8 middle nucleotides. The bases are TGTGCCAGCAGCCACACGGGGGGGCCTCCAGAGACCCAGTACTTC. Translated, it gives CASSHTGGPPETQYF.